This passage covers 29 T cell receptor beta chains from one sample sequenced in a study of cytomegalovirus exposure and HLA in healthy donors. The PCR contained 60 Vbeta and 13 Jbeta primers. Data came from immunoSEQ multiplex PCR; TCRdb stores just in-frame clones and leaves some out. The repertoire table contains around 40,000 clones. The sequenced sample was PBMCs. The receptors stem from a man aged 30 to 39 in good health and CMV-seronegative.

As DNA, the CDR3 is TGTGCCAGCAGCGTACACAGGGGGATCAATGAAAAACTGTTTTTT. As protein: CASSVHRGINEKLFF. The chain joins TRBV14 to TRBJ1-4, with 8 nucleotides matching TRBD1. The V and J ends lost 5 bases and 5 bases, in that order; junction bases with no gene match: 7. CDR3 size: 15 residues. The germline gives CDR1 SGHDN, CDR2 FVKESK.

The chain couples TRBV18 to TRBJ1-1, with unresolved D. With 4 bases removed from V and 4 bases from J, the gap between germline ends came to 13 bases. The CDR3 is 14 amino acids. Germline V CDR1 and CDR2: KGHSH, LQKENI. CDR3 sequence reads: CASSLSGLFTEAFF. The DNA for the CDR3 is TGTGCCAGCTCACTTTCCGGACTTTTCACTGAAGCTTTCTTT.

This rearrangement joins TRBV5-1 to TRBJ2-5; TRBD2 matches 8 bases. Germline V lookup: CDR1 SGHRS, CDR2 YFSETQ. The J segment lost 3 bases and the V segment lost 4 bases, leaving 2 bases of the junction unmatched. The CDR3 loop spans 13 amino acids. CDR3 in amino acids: CASSTLAEETQYF. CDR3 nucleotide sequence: TGCGCCAGCAGCACACTAGCGGAAGAGACCCAGTACTTC.

Here the CDR3 reads CASRPGGAGNQPQHF. The CDR3 region has the DNA TGTGCCAGCAGACCAGGGGGAGCGGGCAATCAGCCCCAGCATTTT. The chain joins TRBV27 to TRBJ1-5, with TRBD1 matching over 7 bases. V lost 6 bases to trimming and J lost 2 bases; unmatched junction nucleotides: 7. This CDR3 spans 15 amino acids. CDR1 is MNHEY and CDR2 is SMNVEV in the germline V gene (reference sequence).

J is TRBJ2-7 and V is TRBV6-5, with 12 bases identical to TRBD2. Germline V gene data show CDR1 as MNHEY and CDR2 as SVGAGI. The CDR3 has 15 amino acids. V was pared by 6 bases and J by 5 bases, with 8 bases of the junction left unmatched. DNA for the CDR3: TGTGCCAGCAGCTCCCCGACTAGCGGGAGCAACGAGCAGTACTTC. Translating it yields CASSSPTSGSNEQYF.

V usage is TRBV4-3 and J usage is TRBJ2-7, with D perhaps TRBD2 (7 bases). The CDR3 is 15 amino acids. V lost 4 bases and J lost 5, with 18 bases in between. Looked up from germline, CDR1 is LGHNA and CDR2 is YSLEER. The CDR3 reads CASSLQRDKVHEQYF. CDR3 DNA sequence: TGCGCCAGCAGCCTGCAGCGGGACAAGGTCCACGAGCAGTACTTC.

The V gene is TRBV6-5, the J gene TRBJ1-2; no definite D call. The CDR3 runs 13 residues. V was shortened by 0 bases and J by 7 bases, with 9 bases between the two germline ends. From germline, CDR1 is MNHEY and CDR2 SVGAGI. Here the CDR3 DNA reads TGTGCCAGCAGTTACTCGAGTGGTGGTGGCTACACCTTC. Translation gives CASSYSSGGGYTF.

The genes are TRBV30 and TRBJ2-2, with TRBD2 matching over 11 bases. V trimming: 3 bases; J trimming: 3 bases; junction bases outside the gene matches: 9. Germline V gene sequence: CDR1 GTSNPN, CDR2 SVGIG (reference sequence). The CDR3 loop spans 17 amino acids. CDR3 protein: CAWRGGSGRAHTGELFF. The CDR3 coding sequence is TGTGCCTGGAGGGGGGGTAGCGGGAGGGCCCACACCGGGGAGCTGTTTTTT.

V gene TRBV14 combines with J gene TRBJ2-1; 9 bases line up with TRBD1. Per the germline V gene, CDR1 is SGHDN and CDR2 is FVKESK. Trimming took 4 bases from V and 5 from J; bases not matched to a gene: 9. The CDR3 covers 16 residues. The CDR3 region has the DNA TGTGCCAGCAGCCTACAGGGGGCGCGGTTGGACAATGAGCAGTTCTTC. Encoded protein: CASSLQGARLDNEQFF.

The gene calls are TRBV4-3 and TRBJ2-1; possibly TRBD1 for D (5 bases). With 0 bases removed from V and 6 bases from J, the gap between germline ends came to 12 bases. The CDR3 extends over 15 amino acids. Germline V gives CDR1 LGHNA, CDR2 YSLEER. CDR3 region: CASSQDQGRGNEQFF. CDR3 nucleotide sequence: TGCGCCAGCAGCCAAGATCAGGGTAGGGGCAATGAGCAGTTCTTC.

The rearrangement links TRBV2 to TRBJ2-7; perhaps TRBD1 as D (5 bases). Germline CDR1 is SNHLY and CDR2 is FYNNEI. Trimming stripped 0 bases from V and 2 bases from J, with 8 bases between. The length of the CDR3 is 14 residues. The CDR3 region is CASSEAGVPYEQYF. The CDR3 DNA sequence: TGTGCCAGCAGTGAAGCAGGGGTGCCCTACGAGCAGTACTTC.

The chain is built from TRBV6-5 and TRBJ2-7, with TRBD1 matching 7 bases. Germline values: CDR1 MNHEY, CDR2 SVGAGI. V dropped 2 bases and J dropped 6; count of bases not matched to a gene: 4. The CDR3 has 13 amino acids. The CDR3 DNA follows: TGTGCCAGCAGTTACGGACAGGCGAGCGAGCAGTACTTC. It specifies CASSYGQASEQYF.

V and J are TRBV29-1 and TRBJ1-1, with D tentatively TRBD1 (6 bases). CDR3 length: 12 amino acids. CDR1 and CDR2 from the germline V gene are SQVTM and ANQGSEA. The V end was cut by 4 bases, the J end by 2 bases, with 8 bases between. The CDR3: CSVARGNTEAFF. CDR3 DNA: TGCAGCGTTGCCAGGGGAAACACTGAAGCTTTCTTT.

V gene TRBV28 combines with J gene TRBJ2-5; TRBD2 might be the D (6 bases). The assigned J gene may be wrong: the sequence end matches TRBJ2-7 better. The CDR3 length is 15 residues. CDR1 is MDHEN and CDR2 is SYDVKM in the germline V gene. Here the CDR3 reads CASNLRAGLIYEQYF. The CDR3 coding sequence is TGTGCCAGCAACCTTAGGGCGGGACTCATCTACGAGCAGTACTTC.

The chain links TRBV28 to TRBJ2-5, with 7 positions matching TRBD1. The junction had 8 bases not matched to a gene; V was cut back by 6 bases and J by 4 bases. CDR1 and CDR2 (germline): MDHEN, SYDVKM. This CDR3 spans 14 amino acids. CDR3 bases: TGTGCCAGCAGCTTCACGACAGGGACAGAGACCCAGTACTTC. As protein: CASSFTTGTETQYF.

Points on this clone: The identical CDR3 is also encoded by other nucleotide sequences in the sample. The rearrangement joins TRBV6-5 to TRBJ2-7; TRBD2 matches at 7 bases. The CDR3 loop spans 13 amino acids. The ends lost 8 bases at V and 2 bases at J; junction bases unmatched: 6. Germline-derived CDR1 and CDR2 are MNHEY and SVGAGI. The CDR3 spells CASSLAAAYEQYF. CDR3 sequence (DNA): TGTGCCAGCTCCCTAGCGGCCGCCTACGAGCAGTACTTC.

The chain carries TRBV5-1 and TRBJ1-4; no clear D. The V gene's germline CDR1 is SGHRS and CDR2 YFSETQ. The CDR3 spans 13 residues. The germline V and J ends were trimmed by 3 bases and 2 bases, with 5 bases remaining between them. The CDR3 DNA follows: TGCGCCAGCAGCTCCACTACTAATGAAAAACTGTTTTTT. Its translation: CASSSTTNEKLFF.

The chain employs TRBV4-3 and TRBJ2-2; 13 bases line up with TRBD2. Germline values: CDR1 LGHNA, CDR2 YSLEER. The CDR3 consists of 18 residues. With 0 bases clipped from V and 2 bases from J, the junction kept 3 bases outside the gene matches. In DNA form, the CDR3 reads TGCGCCAGCAGCCAAGATACTAGCGGGAGGGGTAACACCGGGGAGCTGTTTTTT. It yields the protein CASSQDTSGRGNTGELFF.

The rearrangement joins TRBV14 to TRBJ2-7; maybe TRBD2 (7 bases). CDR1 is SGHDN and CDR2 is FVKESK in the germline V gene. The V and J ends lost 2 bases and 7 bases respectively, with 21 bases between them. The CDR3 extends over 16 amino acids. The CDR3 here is CASSQIPGEGSQEQYF. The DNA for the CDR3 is TGTGCCAGCAGCCAAATCCCAGGGGAGGGATCACAGGAGCAGTACTTC.

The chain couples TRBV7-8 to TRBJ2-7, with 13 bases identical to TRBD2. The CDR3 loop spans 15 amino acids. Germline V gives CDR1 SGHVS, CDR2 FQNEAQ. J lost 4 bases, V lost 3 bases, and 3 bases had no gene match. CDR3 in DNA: TGTGCCAGCAGCTTCTGGACTAGCGGGAGTTACGAGCAGTACTTC. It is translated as CASSFWTSGSYEQYF.

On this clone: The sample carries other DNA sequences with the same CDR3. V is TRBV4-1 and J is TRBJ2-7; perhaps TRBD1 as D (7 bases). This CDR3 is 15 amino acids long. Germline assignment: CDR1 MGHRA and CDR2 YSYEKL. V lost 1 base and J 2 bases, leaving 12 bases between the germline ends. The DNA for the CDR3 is TGCGCCAGCAGCCAAGGACAGGGAGGTACCTACGAGCAGTACTTC. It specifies CASSQGQGGTYEQYF.

The CDR3, as DNA: TGCGCCAGCAGCGGAGTTGCAGATACGCAGTATTTT. Translation gives CASSGVADTQYF. V is TRBV4-1 and J is TRBJ2-3; no clear D gene. This CDR3 is 12 amino acids long. Per germline, CDR1 MGHRA and CDR2 YSYEKL. Trimming pared 5 bases from V and 4 bases from J, leaving 7 bases between.

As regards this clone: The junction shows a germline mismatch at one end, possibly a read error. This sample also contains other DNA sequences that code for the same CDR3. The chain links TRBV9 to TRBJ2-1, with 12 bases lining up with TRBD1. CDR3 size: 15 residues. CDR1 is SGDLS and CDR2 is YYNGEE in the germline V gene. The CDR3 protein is CASSVRDRGLNEQFF. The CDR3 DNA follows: TGCGCCAGCAGCGTCCGGGACAGGGGGCTCAATGAGCAGTTCTTC.

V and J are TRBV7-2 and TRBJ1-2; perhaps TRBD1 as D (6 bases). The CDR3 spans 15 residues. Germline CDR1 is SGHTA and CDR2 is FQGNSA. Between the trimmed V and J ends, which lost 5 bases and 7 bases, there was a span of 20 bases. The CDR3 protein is CASSPDSLGLGGYTF. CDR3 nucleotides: TGTGCCAGCAGCCCGGACAGCCTTGGGCTGGGTGGCTACACCTTC.

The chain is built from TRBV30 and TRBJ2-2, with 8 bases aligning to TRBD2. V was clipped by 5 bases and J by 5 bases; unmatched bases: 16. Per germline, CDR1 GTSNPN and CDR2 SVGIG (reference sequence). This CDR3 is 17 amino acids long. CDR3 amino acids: CAWSRWAGTSRTGELFF. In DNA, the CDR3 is TGTGCCTGGTCCCGGTGGGCTGGGACTAGTCGGACCGGGGAGCTGTTTTTT. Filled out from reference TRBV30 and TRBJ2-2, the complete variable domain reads SQTIHQWPATLVQPVGSPLSLECTVEGTSNPNLYWYRQAAGRGLQLLFYSVGIGQISSEVPQNLSASRPQDRQFILSSKKLLLSDSGFYLCAWSRWAGTSRTGELFFGEGSRLTVL.

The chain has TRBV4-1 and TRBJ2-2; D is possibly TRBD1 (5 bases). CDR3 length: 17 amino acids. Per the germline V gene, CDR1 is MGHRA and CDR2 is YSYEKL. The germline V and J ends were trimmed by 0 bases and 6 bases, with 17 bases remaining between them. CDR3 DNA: TGCGCCAGCAGCCAAGATATTCGGCAGGGAAGGTCCGGGGAGCTGTTTTTT. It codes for CASSQDIRQGRSGELFF.

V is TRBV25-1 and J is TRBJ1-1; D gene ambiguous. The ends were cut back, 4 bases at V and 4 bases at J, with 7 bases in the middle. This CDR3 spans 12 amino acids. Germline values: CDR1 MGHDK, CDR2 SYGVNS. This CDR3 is CASSGLLTEAFF. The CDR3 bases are TGTGCCAGCAGTGGCTTACTCACTGAAGCTTTCTTT.

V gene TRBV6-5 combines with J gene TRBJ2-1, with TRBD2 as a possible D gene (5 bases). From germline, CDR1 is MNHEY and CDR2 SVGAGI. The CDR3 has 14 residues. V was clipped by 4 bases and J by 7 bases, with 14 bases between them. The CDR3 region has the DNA TGTGCCAGCAGTTCGTTGGGCACGGGGAATGAGCAGTTCTTC. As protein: CASSSLGTGNEQFF.

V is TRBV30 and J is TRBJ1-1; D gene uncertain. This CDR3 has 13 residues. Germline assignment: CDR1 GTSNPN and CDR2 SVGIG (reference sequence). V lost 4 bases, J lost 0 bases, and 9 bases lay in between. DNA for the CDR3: TGTGCCTGGATGTCCGAGATGAACACTGAAGCTTTCTTT. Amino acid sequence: CAWMSEMNTEAFF. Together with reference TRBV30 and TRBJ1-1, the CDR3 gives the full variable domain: SQTIHQWPATLVQPVGSPLSLECTVEGTSNPNLYWYRQAAGRGLQLLFYSVGIGQISSEVPQNLSASRPQDRQFILSSKKLLLSDSGFYLCAWMSEMNTEAFFGQGTRLTVV.